This passage covers 29 T cell receptor beta chains from one sample sequenced in a study of CD39 and CD103 CD8 tumor-infiltrating T cells. Only in-frame clones appear in the TCRdb table, and some are missing; sequencing was by immunoSEQ multiplex PCR. The table shows about 320 clones, with roughly 41% occurring only once. Sample: CD39+ CD103+ CD8+ T cells sorted from the tumor. The subset was: CD103+CD39+ double-positive CD45RA- CD8 T cells. These TCRs come from a human donor with ovarian cancer.

This chain joins TRBV5-3 and TRBJ2-7; 8 nucleotides line up with TRBD2. Being an ORF, TRBV5-3 has a function that is uncertain. Trimming at V came to 2 bases and at J to 3 bases, leaving 4 bases not matched to a gene. The CDR3 spans 14 residues. CDR3 DNA: TGTGCCAGAAGCTTAACTAGCGGATTCTACGAGCAGTACTTC. It yields the protein CARSLTSGFYEQYF.

Only a few counts were recorded for this clone. The rearrangement uses TRBV7-4 and TRBJ1-1; D not certain. This CDR3 has 13 amino acids. CDR1 is SGHVT and CDR2 is SQSDAQ in the germline V gene. V was pared by 5 bases and J by 2 bases, with 9 bases between. Written as DNA, the CDR3 is TGTGCCAGCAGCCTCAATTCTAACACTGAAGCTTTCTTT. This gives the protein CASSLNSNTEAFF.

The chain combines TRBV5-4 with TRBJ1-2, with 10 bases that match TRBD1. Germline lookup yields CDR1 SGHNT and CDR2 YYREEE (reference sequence). The V and J ends lost 4 bases and 8 bases, in that order; junction bases with no gene match: 8. This CDR3 is 14 amino acids long. CDR3 sequence reads: CASSQDRDRGGYTF. In DNA, the CDR3 is TGTGCCAGCAGCCAAGATCGGGACAGGGGAGGCTACACCTTC.

Only a few counts were recorded for this clone. One junction end does not reproduce the germline sequence, and a read error may be involved. Other nucleotide sequences in the sample specify the same CDR3. J is TRBJ1-2 and V is TRBV4-1; the match to TRBD1 covers 10 bases. The length of the CDR3 is 14 residues. The germline V gene encodes CDR1 MGHRA and CDR2 YSYEKL. The CDR3 DNA follows: TGTGCCAGCAGCCAAGATCGGGACAGGGGAGGCTACACCTTC. It yields the protein CASSQDRDRGGYTF.

This chain connects TRBV28 to TRBJ2-7; TRBD1 aligns across 7 bases. Losses at the gene ends were 7 bases for V and 0 bases for J; bases not matched to a gene: 12. The CDR3 has 16 amino acids. Germline V gives CDR1 MDHEN, CDR2 SYDVKM. For the CDR3, the DNA is TGTGCCAGCACCAAACTCCGGGACAGTTTCTCCTACGAGCAGTACTTC. Protein: CASTKLRDSFSYEQYF.

This chain joins TRBV28 and TRBJ2-7; D could derive from TRBD1 or TRBD2 (6 bases each). V lost 5 bases, J lost 4 bases, and 15 bases lay in between. The CDR3 consists of 14 residues. Germline V lookup: CDR1 MDHEN, CDR2 SYDVKM. The CDR3 DNA reads as TGTGCCAGCAGTACCCCTGGGGGGCGATACGAGCAGTACTTC. It codes for CASSTPGGRYEQYF. Looking up the rest from reference TRBV28 and TRBJ2-7 gives the full variable domain: DVKVTQSSRYLVKRTGEKVFLECVQDMDHENMFWYRQDPGLGLRLIYFSYDVKMKEKGDIPEGYSVSREKKERFSLILESASTNQTSMYLCASSTPGGRYEQYFGPGTRLTVT.

The chain links TRBV28 to TRBJ1-1, with D possibly being TRBD1 (5 bases). This CDR3 region has 15 residues. V dropped 3 bases and J dropped 1 base, with 12 bases sitting between them. Looked up from germline, CDR1 is MDHEN and CDR2 is SYDVKM. In DNA, the CDR3 is TGTGCCAGCAGTTTGGATCCCGGGGGGAACACTGAAGCTTTCTTT. This sequence encodes CASSLDPGGNTEAFF.

The chain has TRBV5-8 and TRBJ2-7; D remains unclear. Germline CDR1 SGHTS, CDR2 YDEGEE. V lost 1 base and J 1 base, leaving 3 bases between the germline ends. This CDR3 is 12 amino acids long. The CDR3 region has the DNA TGTGCCAGCAGCTTGCCTTCCTACGAGCAGTACTTC. Translation: CASSLPSYEQYF.

By share of the sample, this clone is large. The chain combines TRBV9 with TRBJ1-4; the match to TRBD1 covers 8 bases. The germline CDR1 and CDR2 sequences are SGDLS and YYNGEE. CDR3 length: 14 amino acids. J was trimmed by 13 bases and V by 0 bases; bases with no gene match: 8. The CDR3 protein is CASSVGDRRERLFF. The CDR3 nucleotides read TGTGCCAGCAGCGTAGGGGACAGGCGAGAGAGACTGTTTTTT. Using reference TRBV9 and TRBJ1-4 for the parts outside the CDR3, the full variable domain is DSGVTQTPKHLITATGQRVTLRCSPRSGDLSVYWYQQSLDQGLQFLIQYYNGEERAKGNILERFSAQQFPDLHSELNLSSLELGDSALYFCASSVGDRRERLFFGSGTQLSVL.

This clone was observed a few times. V is TRBV10-3 and J is TRBJ2-7, with unresolved D. The CDR3 contains 14 residues. V lost 5 bases, J lost 0 bases, and 11 bases lay in between. Germline V gene data show CDR1 as ENHRY and CDR2 as SYGVKD. CDR3 region: CAISSAESSYEQYF. The CDR3 nucleotides read TGTGCCATCAGTTCGGCGGAGAGCTCCTACGAGCAGTACTTC.

J is TRBJ2-3 and V is TRBV11-1; 11 bases line up with TRBD2. The CDR3 runs to 15 residues. V shed 6 bases and J 0 bases; nucleotides not matched to a gene: 2. The germline CDR1 and CDR2 sequences are SGHAT and FQDESV (reference sequence). CDR3 loop: CASSRTSGSTDTQYF. The CDR3 DNA follows: TGTGCCAGCAGTAGGACTAGCGGGAGCACAGATACGCAGTATTTT.

V usage is TRBV19 and J usage is TRBJ2-7; unclear D gene. Germline lookup yields CDR1 LNHDA and CDR2 SQIVND (reference sequence). V was cut by 2 bases and J by 1 base, with 9 bases left in between. CDR3 length: 14 residues. CDR3 nucleotide sequence: TGTGCCAGTAGTATAACGGGCTCGTCCTACGAGCAGTACTTC. The encoded protein is CASSITGSSYEQYF. The complete variable domain, with remaining parts taken from reference TRBV19 and TRBJ2-7, reads DGGITQSPKYLFRKEGQNVTLSCEQNLNHDAMYWYRQDPGQGLRLIYYSQIVNDFQKGDIAEGYSVSREKKESFPLTVTSAQKNPTAFYLCASSITGSSYEQYFGPGTRLTVT.

The chain has TRBV2 and TRBJ2-1; D might be TRBD1 or TRBD2, each matching 5 bases. V gave up 10 bases and J gave up 5 bases, with 15 bases separating them. Germline loops: CDR1 SNHLY, CDR2 FYNNEI. The CDR3 contains 13 residues. CDR3: CATQWGTHNEQFF. In DNA, the CDR3 is TGTGCCACCCAATGGGGGACGCACAATGAGCAGTTCTTC. Full variable domain (remainder filled in from reference TRBV2 and TRBJ2-1): EPEVTQTPSHQVTQMGQEVILRCVPISNHLYFYWYRQILGQKVEFLVSFYNNEISEKSEIFDDQFSVERPDGSNFTLKIRSTKLEDSAMYFCATQWGTHNEQFFGPGTRLTVL.

The chain couples TRBV5-4 to TRBJ1-5; D gene unclear. V lost 4 bases, J lost 3 bases, and 14 bases lay in between. This CDR3 is built from 15 residues. Germline CDR1 SGHNT, CDR2 YYREEE (reference sequence). The CDR3 DNA reads as TGTGCCAGCAGCCAAGATTTAGACTTCAATCAGCCCCAGCATTTT. This encodes CASSQDLDFNQPQHF. Drawing the rest from reference TRBV5-4 and TRBJ1-5, the complete variable domain is ETGVTQSPTHLIKTRGQQVTLRCSSQSGHNTVSWYQQALGQGPQFIFQYYREEENGRGNFPPRFSGLQFPNYSSELNVNALELDDSALYLCASSQDLDFNQPQHFGDGTRLSIL.

This chain connects TRBV10-3 to TRBJ2-5; no definite D call. Gene TRBJ2-7 matches the end of the DNA better, so the J call may be wrong. The V gene's germline CDR1 is ENHRY and CDR2 SYGVKD. The CDR3 is 14 amino acids. The CDR3 loop reads CAISSAESSYEQYF. The CDR3 DNA reads as TGTGCCATCAGTTCGGCGGAGAGCTCCTACGAGCAGTACTTC.

In its sample, this clone ranks as large (0.1 to 1%). This rearrangement joins TRBV30 to TRBJ2-7; the match to TRBD2 covers 9 bases. Germline-derived CDR1 and CDR2 are GTSNPN and SVGIG (reference sequence). V lost 0 bases to trimming and J lost 4 bases; unmatched junction nucleotides: 7. The CDR3 runs to 15 residues. The CDR3 DNA is TGTGCCTGGAGTGTACTTGCGGGGGGGCCTTACGAGCAGTACTTC. Protein: CAWSVLAGGPYEQYF. Supplemented by reference TRBV30 and TRBJ2-7, the full variable domain reads SQTIHQWPATLVQPVGSPLSLECTVEGTSNPNLYWYRQAAGRGLQLLFYSVGIGQISSEVPQNLSASRPQDRQFILSSKKLLLSDSGFYLCAWSVLAGGPYEQYFGPGTRLTVT.

The chain uses TRBV7-9 and TRBJ1-1; D is ambiguous. CDR3 size: 13 residues. CDR1 is SEHNR and CDR2 is FQNEAQ in the germline V gene (reference sequence). V was trimmed by 5 bases and J by 2 bases, leaving 9 bases between them. The CDR3 DNA reads as TGTGCCAGCAGCCTCAATTCTAACACTGAAGCTTTCTTT. Translation: CASSLNSNTEAFF.

This chain links TRBV19 with TRBJ2-1; tentative D call: TRBD2 (5 bases). The V gene lost 3 bases and the J gene lost 2 bases, with 11 bases spanning the gap. The CDR3 is made up of 15 amino acids. CDR1 LNHDA and CDR2 SQIVND come from the germline V gene (reference sequence). In DNA, the CDR3 is TGTGCCAGTAGTATGACGGGGTCCACCTACAATGAGCAGTTCTTC. It encodes CASSMTGSTYNEQFF.

This sequence joins TRBV5-3 and TRBJ1-2; 10 bases line up with TRBD1. TRBV5-3 is an ORF; its function is uncertain. The ends lost 8 bases at V and 8 bases at J; junction bases unmatched: 12. This CDR3 is 14 amino acids long. This CDR3 is CASSQDRDRGGYTF. The CDR3 DNA reads TGTGCCAGCAGCCAAGATCGGGACAGGGGAGGCTACACCTTC.

The genes are TRBV4-2 and TRBJ2-5, with D uncertain. The assigned J gene may be wrong: the sequence end matches TRBJ2-7 better. Germline lookup yields CDR1 LGHNA and CDR2 YNFKEQ. The CDR3 spans 12 residues. CDR3 coding DNA: TGTGCCAGCAGCCTCCCATCCTACGAGCAGTACTTC. As protein: CASSLPSYEQYF.

This clone ranks as hyperexpanded (1% or more). The genes are TRBV5-5 and TRBJ2-7; the D is unclear. The CDR3 totals 12 residues. CDR1 SGHKS and CDR2 YYEKEE come from the germline V gene (reference sequence). V gave up 1 base and J gave up 1 base, with 3 bases separating them. In DNA, the CDR3 is TGTGCCAGCAGCTTGCCTTCCTACGAGCAGTACTTC. It specifies CASSLPSYEQYF.

The chain carries TRBV27 and TRBJ2-3; TRBD2 might be the D (5 bases). Germline loops: CDR1 MNHEY, CDR2 SMNVEV (reference sequence). CDR3 length: 16 residues. With 8 bases removed from V and 2 bases from J, the gap between germline ends came to 20 bases. For the CDR3, the DNA is TGTGCCAGCCAAGGACTCCCTCATATATACACAGATACGCAGTATTTT. It yields the protein CASQGLPHIYTDTQYF.

V usage is TRBV7-2 and J usage is TRBJ1-2, with 10 bases lining up with TRBD1. The CDR3 is made up of 14 amino acids. With 5 bases clipped from V and 8 bases from J, the junction kept 8 bases outside the gene matches. Germline-derived CDR1 and CDR2 are SGHTA and FQGNSA. The CDR3 sequence: CASSQDRDRGGYTF. CDR3 DNA sequence: TGTGCCAGCAGCCAAGATCGGGACAGGGGAGGCTACACCTTC.

This chain connects TRBV28 to TRBJ1-3; no reliable D call. The CDR3 spans 14 residues. The germline CDR1 and CDR2 sequences are MDHEN and SYDVKM. V lost 1 base, J lost 4 bases, and 8 bases lay in between. Written as DNA, the CDR3 is TGTGCCAGCAGTTTATTAGAAGCAGGAAACACCATATATTTT. This codes for CASSLLEAGNTIYF.

This clone has more than one count but fewer than ten. For the CDR3, the DNA is TGTGCCAGCAGTGCGGGGGGCACAGATACGCAGTATTTT. Its protein product is CASSAGGTDTQYF. The rearrangement links TRBV5-8 to TRBJ2-3, with TRBD2 identical over 7 bases. Germline CDR1 reads SGHTS; CDR2 reads YDEGEE. The CDR3 has 13 amino acids. V shed 5 bases, J shed 1 base, and the junction held 1 base outside the gene matches.

The chain carries TRBV14 and TRBJ1-1; D unclear. Trimming pared 5 bases from V and 6 bases from J, leaving 13 bases between. Germline V gene sequence: CDR1 SGHDN, CDR2 FVKESK. The CDR3 has 13 residues. This CDR3 reads CASSTLEFSEAFF. Written as DNA, the CDR3 is TGTGCCAGCAGCACTTTAGAGTTCTCTGAAGCTTTCTTT. Drawing the rest from reference TRBV14 and TRBJ1-1, the complete variable domain is EAGVTQFPSHSVIEKGQTVTLRCDPISGHDNLYWYRRVMGKEIKFLLHFVKESKQDESGMPNNRFLAERTGGTYSTLKVQPAELEDSGVYFCASSTLEFSEAFFGQGTRLTVV.

V usage is TRBV28 and J usage is TRBJ1-5; weak D call: TRBD1 (5 bases). V lost 5 bases and J 3 bases, leaving 14 bases between the germline ends. CDR3 length equals 15 residues. From germline, CDR1 is MDHEN and CDR2 SYDVKM. DNA for the CDR3: TGTGCCAGCAGTCCCATGGGGGGGGACAATCAGCCCCAGCATTTT. This gives the protein CASSPMGGDNQPQHF.

The chain uses TRBV9 and TRBJ1-1; D is possibly TRBD1 (6 bases). The germline CDR1 and CDR2 sequences are SGDLS and YYNGEE. Trimming stripped 0 bases from V and 8 bases from J, with 11 bases between. The CDR3 spans 13 residues. CDR3 region: CASSVASRGEAFF. The CDR3 nucleotides are TGTGCCAGCAGCGTAGCATCGAGGGGGGAAGCTTTCTTT.

The chain is built from TRBV19 and TRBJ2-5; D not resolved. The CDR3 consists of 15 residues. Germline loops: CDR1 LNHDA, CDR2 SQIVND (reference sequence). Trimming pared 1 base from V and 1 base from J, leaving 10 bases between. This CDR3 is CASSIGSGSQETQYF. In nucleotides, the CDR3 is TGTGCCAGTAGTATAGGTTCCGGGTCCCAAGAGACCCAGTACTTC. Filled out from reference TRBV19 and TRBJ2-5, the complete variable domain reads DGGITQSPKYLFRKEGQNVTLSCEQNLNHDAMYWYRQDPGQGLRLIYYSQIVNDFQKGDIAEGYSVSREKKESFPLTVTSAQKNPTAFYLCASSIGSGSQETQYFGPGTRLLVL.